The 3 T cell receptor beta chains in this list originate from one sample, sequenced in a study of CD8 T cells in Susac syndrome. When the RNA was reverse transcribed, random hexamers were used with an input of roughly 0.45 to 1 ug. From the immunoSEQ multiplex PCR reads, TCRdb called clonotypes with MiXCR, one entry per CDR3 protein. The data contain around 180,000 distinct CDR3 sequences, 85% to 95% of them singletons. The sequencing input was CD8+ T cells from PBMCs. The receptors originated from a human donor with multiple sclerosis.

This chain joins TRBV29-1 and TRBJ1-2; the D is unclear. V lost 0 bases to trimming and J lost 2 bases, with 10 bases between them. The CDR3 loop spans 14 amino acids. Looked up from germline, CDR1 is SQVTM and CDR2 is ANQGSEA. CDR3 sequence reads: CSVEDLESNYGYTF. CDR3 nucleotide sequence: TGCAGCGTTGAAGATCTAGAGAGCAACTATGGCTACACCTTC.

This chain uses TRBV5-6 with TRBJ2-2, with 10 bases identical to TRBD2. V shed 0 bases and J 6 bases; nucleotides not matched to a gene: 5. The CDR3 runs to 16 residues. The germline gives CDR1 SGHDT, CDR2 YYEEEE. The CDR3 sequence: CASSLEASGGPGELFF. The CDR3, as DNA: TGTGCCAGCAGCTTGGAGGCTAGCGGGGGCCCCGGGGAGCTGTTTTTT.

The gene calls are TRBV3-1 and TRBJ1-5; 7 nucleotides line up with TRBD1. There are 16 residues in the CDR3. Germline CDR1 LGHDT, CDR2 YNNKEL (reference sequence). After removal of 3 bases from V and 9 bases from J, the junction contained 14 bases not matched to a gene. The CDR3 reads CASSQGTVDPLWPQHF. The CDR3 DNA reads as TGTGCCAGCAGCCAGGGGACAGTCGATCCCCTGTGGCCCCAGCATTTT.